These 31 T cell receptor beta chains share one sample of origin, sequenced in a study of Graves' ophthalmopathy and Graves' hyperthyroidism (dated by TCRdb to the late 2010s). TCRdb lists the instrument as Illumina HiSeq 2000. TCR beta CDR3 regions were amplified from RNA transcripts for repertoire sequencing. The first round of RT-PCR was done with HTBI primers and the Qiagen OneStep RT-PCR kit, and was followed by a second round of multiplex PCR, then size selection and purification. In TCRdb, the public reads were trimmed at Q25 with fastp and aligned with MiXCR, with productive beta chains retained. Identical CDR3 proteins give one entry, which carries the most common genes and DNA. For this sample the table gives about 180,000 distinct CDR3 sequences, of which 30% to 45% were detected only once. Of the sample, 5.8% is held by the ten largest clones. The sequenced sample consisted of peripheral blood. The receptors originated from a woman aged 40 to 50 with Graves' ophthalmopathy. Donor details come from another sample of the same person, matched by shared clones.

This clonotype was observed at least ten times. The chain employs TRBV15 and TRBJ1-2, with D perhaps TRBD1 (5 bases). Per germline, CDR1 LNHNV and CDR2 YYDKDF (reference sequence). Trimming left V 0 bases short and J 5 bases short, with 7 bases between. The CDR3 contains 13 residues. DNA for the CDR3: TGTGCCACCAGCAGAGATTCAGGGTATGGCTACACCTTC. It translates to CATSRDSGYGYTF. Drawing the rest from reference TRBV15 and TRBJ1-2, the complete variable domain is DAMVIQNPRYQVTQFGKPVTLSCSQTLNHNVMYWYQQKSSQAPKLLFHYYDKDFNNEADTPDNFQSRRPNTSFCFLDIRSPGLGDTAMYLCATSRDSGYGYTFGSGTRLTVV.

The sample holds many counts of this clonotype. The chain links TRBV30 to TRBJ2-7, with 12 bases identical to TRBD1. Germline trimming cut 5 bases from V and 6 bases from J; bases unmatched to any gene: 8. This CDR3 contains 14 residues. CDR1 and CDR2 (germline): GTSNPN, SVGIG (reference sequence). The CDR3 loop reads CAWEPGTGGFEQYF. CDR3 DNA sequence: TGTGCCTGGGAACCCGGGACAGGGGGCTTCGAGCAGTACTTC.

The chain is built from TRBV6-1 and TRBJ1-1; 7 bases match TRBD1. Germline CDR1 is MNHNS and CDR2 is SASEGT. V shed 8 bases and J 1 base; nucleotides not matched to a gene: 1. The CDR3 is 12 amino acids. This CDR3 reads CASDRENTEAFF. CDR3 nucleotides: TGTGCCAGCGACAGGGAGAACACTGAAGCTTTCTTT.

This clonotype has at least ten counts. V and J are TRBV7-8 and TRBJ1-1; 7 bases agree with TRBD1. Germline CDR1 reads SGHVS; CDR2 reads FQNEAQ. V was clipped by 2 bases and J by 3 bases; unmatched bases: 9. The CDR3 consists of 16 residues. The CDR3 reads CASSLPKQGMDTEAFF. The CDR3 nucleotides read TGTGCCAGCAGCTTACCCAAACAGGGGATGGACACTGAAGCTTTCTTT.

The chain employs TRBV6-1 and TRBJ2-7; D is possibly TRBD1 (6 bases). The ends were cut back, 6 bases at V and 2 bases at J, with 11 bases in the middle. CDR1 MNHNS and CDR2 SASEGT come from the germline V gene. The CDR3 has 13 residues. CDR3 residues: CASSNRVTYEQYF. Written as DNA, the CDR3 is TGTGCCAGCAGCAACAGGGTCACCTACGAGCAGTACTTC.

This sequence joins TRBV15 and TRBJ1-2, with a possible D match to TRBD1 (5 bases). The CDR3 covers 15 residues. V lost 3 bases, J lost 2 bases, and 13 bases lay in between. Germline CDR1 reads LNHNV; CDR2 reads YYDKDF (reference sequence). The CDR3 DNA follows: TGTGCCACCAGCAGCTCAAAAGGGACGAACTATGGCTACACCTTC. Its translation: CATSSSKGTNYGYTF.

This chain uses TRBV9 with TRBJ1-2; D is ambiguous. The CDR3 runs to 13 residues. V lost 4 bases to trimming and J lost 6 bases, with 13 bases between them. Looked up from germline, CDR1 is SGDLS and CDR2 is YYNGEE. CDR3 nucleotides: TGTGCCAGCAGCTCCGGAGCGCCGGATGGCTACACCTTC. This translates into CASSSGAPDGYTF.

This chain's CDR3 is CAISAQGAETQYF. The CDR3 DNA follows: TGTGCCATCAGCGCACAGGGGGCAGAGACCCAGTACTTC. The rearrangement uses TRBV10-3 and TRBJ2-5; 9 bases agree with TRBD1. Germline CDR1 ENHRY, CDR2 SYGVKD. The CDR3 spans 13 residues. Losses at the gene ends were 6 bases for V and 4 bases for J; bases not matched to a gene: 3.

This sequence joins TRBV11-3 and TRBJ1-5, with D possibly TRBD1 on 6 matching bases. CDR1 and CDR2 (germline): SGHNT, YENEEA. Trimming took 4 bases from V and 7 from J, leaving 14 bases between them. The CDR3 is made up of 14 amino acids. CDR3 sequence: CASSSRGSGQPQHF. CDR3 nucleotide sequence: TGTGCCAGCAGCTCCAGGGGTTCAGGCCAGCCCCAGCATTTT.

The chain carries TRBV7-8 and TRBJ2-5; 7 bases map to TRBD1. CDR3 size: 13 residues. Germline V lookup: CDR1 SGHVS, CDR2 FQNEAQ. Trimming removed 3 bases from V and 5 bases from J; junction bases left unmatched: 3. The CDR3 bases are TGTGCCAGCAGCTTTACAGGGGCTGAGACCCAGTACTTC. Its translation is CASSFTGAETQYF.

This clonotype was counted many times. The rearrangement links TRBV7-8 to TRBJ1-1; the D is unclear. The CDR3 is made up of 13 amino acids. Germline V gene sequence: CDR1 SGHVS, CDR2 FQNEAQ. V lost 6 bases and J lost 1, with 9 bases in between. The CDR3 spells CASSEQKNTEAFF. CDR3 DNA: TGTGCCAGCAGTGAACAGAAGAACACTGAAGCTTTCTTT.

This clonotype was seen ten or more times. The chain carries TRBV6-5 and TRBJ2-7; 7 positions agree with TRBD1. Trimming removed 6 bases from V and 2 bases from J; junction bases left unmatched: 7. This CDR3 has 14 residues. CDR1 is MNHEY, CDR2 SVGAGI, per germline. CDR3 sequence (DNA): TGTGCCAGCAGACCCACCGGGACAGCCTACGAGCAGTACTTC. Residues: CASRPTGTAYEQYF.

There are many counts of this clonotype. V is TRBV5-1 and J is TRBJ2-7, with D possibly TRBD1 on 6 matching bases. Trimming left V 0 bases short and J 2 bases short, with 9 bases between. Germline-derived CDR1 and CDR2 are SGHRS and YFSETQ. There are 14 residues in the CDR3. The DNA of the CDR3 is TGCGCCAGCAGCTTGGCCTCAGGGGCCTACGAGCAGTACTTC. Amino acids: CASSLASGAYEQYF.

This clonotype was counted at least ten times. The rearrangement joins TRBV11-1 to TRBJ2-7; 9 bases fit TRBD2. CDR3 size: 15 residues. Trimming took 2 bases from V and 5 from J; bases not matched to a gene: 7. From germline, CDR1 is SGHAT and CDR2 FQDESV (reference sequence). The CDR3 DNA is TGTGCCAGCAGCTTATCCCTAGCGGGAACCCACGAGCAGTACTTC. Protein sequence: CASSLSLAGTHEQYF.

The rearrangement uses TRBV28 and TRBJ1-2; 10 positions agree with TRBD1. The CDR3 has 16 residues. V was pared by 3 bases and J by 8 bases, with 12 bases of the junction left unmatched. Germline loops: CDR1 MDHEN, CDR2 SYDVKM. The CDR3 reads CASSLDGTGEVGGYTF. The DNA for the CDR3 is TGTGCCAGCAGTTTGGATGGGACAGGGGAAGTAGGGGGCTACACCTTC.

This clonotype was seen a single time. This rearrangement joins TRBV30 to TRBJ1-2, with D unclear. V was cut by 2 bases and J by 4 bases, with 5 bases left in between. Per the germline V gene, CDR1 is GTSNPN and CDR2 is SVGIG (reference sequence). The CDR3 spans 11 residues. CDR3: CAWSLIYGYTF. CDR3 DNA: TGTGCCTGGAGTCTCATCTATGGCTACACCTTC.

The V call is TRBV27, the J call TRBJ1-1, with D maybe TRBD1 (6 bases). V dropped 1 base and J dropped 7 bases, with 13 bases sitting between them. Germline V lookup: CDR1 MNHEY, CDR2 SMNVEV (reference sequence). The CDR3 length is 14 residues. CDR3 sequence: CASSLWGAGDEAFF. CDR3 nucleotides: TGTGCCAGCAGTTTATGGGGGGCAGGGGATGAAGCTTTCTTT.

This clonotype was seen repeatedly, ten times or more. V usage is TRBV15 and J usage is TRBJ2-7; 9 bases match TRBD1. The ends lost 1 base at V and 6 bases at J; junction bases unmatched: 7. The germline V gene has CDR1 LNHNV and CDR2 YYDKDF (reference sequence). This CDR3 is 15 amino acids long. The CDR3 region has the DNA TGTGCCACCAGCAGAGCGCCGGGACAGGGCCTCGAGCAGTACTTC. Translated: CATSRAPGQGLEQYF.

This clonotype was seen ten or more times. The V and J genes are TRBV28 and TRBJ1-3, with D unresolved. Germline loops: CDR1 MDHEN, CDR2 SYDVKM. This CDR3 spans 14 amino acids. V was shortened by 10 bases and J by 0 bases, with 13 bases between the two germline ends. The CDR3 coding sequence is TGTGCCACCTACGACCGAAGCTCTGGAAACACCATATATTTT. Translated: CATYDRSSGNTIYF.

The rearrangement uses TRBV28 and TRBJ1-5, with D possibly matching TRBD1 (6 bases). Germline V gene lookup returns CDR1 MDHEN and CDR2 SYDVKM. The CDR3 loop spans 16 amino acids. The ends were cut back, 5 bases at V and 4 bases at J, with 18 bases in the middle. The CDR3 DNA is TGTGCCAGCAGTCCCCCCCCGACAGGTTCAAATCAGCCCCAGCATTTT. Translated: CASSPPPTGSNQPQHF.

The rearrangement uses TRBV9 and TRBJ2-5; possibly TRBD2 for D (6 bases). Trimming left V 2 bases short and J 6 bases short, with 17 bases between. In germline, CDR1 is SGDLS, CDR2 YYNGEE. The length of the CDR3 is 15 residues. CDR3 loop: CASSVRDWERQTQYF. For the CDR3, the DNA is TGTGCCAGCAGCGTCCGGGACTGGGAAAGGCAGACCCAGTACTTC.

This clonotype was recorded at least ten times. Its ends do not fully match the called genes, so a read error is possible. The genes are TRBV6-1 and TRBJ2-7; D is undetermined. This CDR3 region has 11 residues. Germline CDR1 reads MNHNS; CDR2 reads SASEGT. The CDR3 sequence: CASRFGPDYNF. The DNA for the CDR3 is TGTGCCAGCAGATTTGGTCCGGATTACAACTTC.

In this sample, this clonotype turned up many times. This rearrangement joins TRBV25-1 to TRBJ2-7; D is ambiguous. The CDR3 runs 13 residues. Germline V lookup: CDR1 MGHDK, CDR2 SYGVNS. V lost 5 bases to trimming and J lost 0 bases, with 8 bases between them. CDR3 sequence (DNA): TGTGCCAGCAGTCTCTGGGGCTCCTACGAGCAGTACTTC. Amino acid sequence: CASSLWGSYEQYF.

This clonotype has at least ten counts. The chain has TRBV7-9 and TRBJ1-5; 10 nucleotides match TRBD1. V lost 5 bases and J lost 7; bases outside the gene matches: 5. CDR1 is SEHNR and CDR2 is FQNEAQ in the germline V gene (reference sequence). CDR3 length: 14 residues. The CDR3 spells CASSTGQGMQPQHF. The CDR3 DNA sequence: TGTGCCAGCAGCACGGGACAGGGGATGCAGCCCCAGCATTTT.

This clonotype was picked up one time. CDR3 sequence reads: CASRRQNEGGYTF. Here the CDR3 DNA reads TGTGCCAGCAGGAGACAGAACGAGGGAGGCTACACCTTC. The genes are TRBV6-2 or TRBV6-3 and TRBJ1-2, with D tentatively TRBD1 (5 bases). V lost 6 bases, J lost 8 bases, and 16 bases lay in between. Germline CDR1 reads MNHEY; CDR2 reads SVGEGT. The CDR3 consists of 13 residues.

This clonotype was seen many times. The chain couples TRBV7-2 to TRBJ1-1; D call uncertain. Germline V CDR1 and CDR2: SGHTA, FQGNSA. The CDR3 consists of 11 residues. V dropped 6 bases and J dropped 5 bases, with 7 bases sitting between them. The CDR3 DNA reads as TGTGCCAGCAGATATGGAACTGAAGCTTTCTTT. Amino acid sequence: CASRYGTEAFF.

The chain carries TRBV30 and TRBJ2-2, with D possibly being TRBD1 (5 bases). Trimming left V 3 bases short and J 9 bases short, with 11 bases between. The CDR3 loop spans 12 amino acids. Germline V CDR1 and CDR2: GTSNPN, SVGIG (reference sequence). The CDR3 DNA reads TGTGCCTGGAGCCATAGGGGCTGGGAGCTGTTTTTT. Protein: CAWSHRGWELFF.

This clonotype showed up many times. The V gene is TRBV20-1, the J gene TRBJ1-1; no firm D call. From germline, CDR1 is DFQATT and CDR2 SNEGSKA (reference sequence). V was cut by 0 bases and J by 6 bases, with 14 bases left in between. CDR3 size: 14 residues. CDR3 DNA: TGCAGTGCTAGAGATGCCACAGAGGGCCCTGAAGCTTTCTTT. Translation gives CSARDATEGPEAFF.

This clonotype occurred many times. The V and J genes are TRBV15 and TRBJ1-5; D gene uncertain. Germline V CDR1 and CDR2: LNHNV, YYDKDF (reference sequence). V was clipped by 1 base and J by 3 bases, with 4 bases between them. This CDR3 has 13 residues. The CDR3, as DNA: TGTGCCACCAGCAGAGGGATCAATCAGCCCCAGCATTTT. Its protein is CATSRGINQPQHF.

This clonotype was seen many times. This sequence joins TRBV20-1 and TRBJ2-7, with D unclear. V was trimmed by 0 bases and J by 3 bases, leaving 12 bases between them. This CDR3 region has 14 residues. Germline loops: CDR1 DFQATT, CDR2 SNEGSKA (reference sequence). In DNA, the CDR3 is TGCAGTGCTAGAGATCTAACGGAATACTACGAGCAGTACTTC. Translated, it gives CSARDLTEYYEQYF.

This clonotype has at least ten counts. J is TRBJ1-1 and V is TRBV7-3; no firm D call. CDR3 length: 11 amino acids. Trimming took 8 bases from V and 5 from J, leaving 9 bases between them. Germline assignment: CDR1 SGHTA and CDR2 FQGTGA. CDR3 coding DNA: TGTGCCAGCTTTGTCAATACTGAAGCTTTCTTT. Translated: CASFVNTEAFF. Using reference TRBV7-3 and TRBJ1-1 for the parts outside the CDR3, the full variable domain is GAGVSQTPSNKVTEKGKYVELRCDPISGHTALYWYRQSLGQGPEFLIYFQGTGAADDSGLPNDRFFAVRPEGSVSTLKIQRTERGDSAVYLCASFVNTEAFFGQGTRLTVV.